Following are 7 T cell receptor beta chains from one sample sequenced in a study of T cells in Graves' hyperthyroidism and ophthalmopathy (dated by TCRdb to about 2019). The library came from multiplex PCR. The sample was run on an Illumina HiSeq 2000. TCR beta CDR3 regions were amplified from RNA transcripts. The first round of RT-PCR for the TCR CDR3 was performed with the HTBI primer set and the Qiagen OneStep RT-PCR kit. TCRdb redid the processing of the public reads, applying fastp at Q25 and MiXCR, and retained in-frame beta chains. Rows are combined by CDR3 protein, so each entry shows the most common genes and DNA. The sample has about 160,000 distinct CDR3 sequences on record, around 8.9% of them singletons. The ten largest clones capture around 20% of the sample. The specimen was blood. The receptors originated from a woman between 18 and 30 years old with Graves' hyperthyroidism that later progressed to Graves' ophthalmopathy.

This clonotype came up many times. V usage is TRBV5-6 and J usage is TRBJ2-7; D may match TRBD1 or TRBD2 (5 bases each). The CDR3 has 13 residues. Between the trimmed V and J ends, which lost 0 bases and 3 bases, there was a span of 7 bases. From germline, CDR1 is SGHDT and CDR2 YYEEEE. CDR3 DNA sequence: TGTGCCAGCAGCTTGGGGGACGGCTACGAGCAGTACTTC. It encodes CASSLGDGYEQYF.

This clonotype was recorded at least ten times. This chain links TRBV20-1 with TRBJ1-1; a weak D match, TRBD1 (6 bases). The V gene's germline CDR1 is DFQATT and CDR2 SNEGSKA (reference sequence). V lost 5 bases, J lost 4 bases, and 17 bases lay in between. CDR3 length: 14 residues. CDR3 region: CSARYYREGTEAFF. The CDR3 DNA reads TGCAGTGCTCGCTACTACAGGGAGGGCACTGAAGCTTTCTTT.

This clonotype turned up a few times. DNA of the CDR3: TGCAGTGCCAGGACAGGGCTATACAATCAGCCCCAGCATTTT. Its protein product is CSARTGLYNQPQHF. The chain combines TRBV20-1 with TRBJ1-5, with 8 bases aligning to TRBD1. This CDR3 spans 14 amino acids. Trimming at V came to 6 bases and at J to 3 bases, leaving 7 bases not matched to a gene. Germline lookup yields CDR1 DFQATT and CDR2 SNEGSKA (reference sequence).

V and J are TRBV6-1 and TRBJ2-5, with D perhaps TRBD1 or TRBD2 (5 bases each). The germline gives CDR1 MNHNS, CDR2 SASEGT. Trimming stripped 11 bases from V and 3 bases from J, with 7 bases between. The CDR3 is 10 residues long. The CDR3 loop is CAGGEETQYF. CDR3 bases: TGTGCCGGGGGAGAAGAGACCCAGTACTTC.

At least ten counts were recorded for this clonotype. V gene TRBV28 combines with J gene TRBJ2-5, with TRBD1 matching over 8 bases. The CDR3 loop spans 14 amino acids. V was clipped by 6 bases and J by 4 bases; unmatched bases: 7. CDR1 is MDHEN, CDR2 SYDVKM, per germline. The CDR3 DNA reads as TGTGCCAGCAGCCCCAGGGGGCGCAGAGAGACCCAGTACTTC. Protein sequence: CASSPRGRRETQYF.

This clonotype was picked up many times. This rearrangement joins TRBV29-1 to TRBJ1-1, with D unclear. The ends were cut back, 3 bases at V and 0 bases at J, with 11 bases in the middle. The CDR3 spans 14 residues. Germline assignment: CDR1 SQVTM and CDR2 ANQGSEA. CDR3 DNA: TGCAGCGTTGACCTCCCCGCCATGAACACTGAAGCTTTCTTT. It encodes CSVDLPAMNTEAFF. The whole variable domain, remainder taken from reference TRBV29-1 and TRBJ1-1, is SAVISQKPSRDICQRGTSLTIQCQVDSQVTMMFWYRQQPGQSLTLIATANQGSEATYESGFVIDKFPISRPNLTFSTLTVSNMSPEDSSIYLCSVDLPAMNTEAFFGQGTRLTVV.

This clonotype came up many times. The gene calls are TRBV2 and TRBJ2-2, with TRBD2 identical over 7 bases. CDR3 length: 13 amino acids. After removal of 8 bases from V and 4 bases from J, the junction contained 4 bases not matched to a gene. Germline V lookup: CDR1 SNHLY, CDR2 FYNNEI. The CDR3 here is CASHGGGTGELFF. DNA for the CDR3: TGTGCCAGCCATGGGGGGGGCACCGGGGAGCTGTTTTTT.